Presented here are 13 T cell receptor beta chains from one specimen sequenced in a study of T cells in Graves' hyperthyroidism and ophthalmopathy. RNA transcripts yielded amplified TCR beta CDR3 regions. A set of HTBI primers served as the primers for a first-round RT-PCR of the TCR CDR3. TCRdb fed the multiplex PCR reads into MiXCR, producing one record per CDR3 protein. This table has over 500,000 distinct CDR3 sequences, around 15% appearing once. The sample taken for sequencing was blood. The source is a woman in her thirties or forties with Graves' hyperthyroidism.

This clonotype has at least ten counts. The J gene is TRBJ2-1, the V gene TRBV4-2; 9 nucleotides agree with TRBD1. V lost 1 base to trimming and J lost 8 bases; unmatched junction nucleotides: 6. Per the germline V gene, CDR1 is LGHNA and CDR2 is YNFKEQ. CDR3 size: 15 residues. The CDR3 DNA reads as TGTGCCAGCAGCCAAGGGACAGGGGAGGACGATGAGCAGTTCTTC. Amino acid sequence: CASSQGTGEDDEQFF.

The rearrangement links TRBV19 to TRBJ2-4; D is unclear. Germline CDR1 is LNHDA and CDR2 is SQIVND (reference sequence). There are 16 residues in the CDR3. The germline V and J ends were trimmed by 5 bases and 2 bases, with 16 bases remaining between them. CDR3 sequence reads: CASSALDGRTKNIQYF. CDR3 coding DNA: TGTGCCAGTAGTGCCTTAGACGGTCGGACCAAAAACATTCAGTACTTC. Full variable domain (rest looked up from reference TRBV19 and TRBJ2-4): DGGITQSPKYLFRKEGQNVTLSCEQNLNHDAMYWYRQDPGQGLRLIYYSQIVNDFQKGDIAEGYSVSREKKESFPLTVTSAQKNPTAFYLCASSALDGRTKNIQYFGAGTRLSVL.

The V call is TRBV5-1, the J call TRBJ2-2, with D possibly matching TRBD1 (5 bases). CDR1 and CDR2 (germline): SGHRS, YFSETQ. V gave up 0 bases and J gave up 4 bases, with 10 bases separating them. The CDR3 is 15 amino acids. The CDR3 sequence is CASSLAGHSTGELFF. The CDR3 DNA sequence: TGCGCCAGCAGCTTGGCTGGACATTCCACCGGGGAGCTGTTTTTT.

This clonotype was counted ten times or more. V is TRBV5-8 and J is TRBJ2-3; D unclear. From germline, CDR1 is SGHTS and CDR2 YDEGEE. V lost 5 bases and J 2 bases, leaving 6 bases between the germline ends. The CDR3 is made up of 12 amino acids. The CDR3 bases are TGTGCCAGCAGGAACCTCACAGATACGCAGTATTTT. Its protein product is CASRNLTDTQYF.

The chain uses TRBV7-8 and TRBJ2-1; D possibly corresponds to TRBD2 (6 bases). V shed 1 base and J shed 7 bases, with 11 bases lying between them. Per germline, CDR1 SGHVS and CDR2 FQNEAQ. This CDR3 comprises 14 residues. CDR3 DNA: TGTGCCAGCAGCTTAGTAGGAGGGTTTAATGAGCAGTTCTTC. The encoded protein is CASSLVGGFNEQFF.

V and J are TRBV2 and TRBJ1-5, with 9 positions matching TRBD1. This CDR3 contains 16 residues. Germline CDR1 reads SNHLY; CDR2 reads FYNNEI. V was pared by 6 bases and J by 2 bases, with 8 bases of the junction left unmatched. CDR3 in amino acids: CASSWGQGDGNQPQHF. CDR3 nucleotide sequence: TGTGCCAGCAGCTGGGGACAGGGCGATGGCAATCAGCCCCAGCATTTT.

This clonotype came up many times. V is TRBV2 and J is TRBJ2-5; tentative D call: TRBD1 (6 bases). This CDR3 spans 14 amino acids. With 3 bases removed from V and 2 bases from J, the gap between germline ends came to 10 bases. Germline V gives CDR1 SNHLY, CDR2 FYNNEI. The CDR3 protein is CASSERRGQETQYF. The CDR3 region has the DNA TGTGCCAGCAGTGAGAGAAGGGGGCAAGAGACCCAGTACTTC.

V usage is TRBV3-1 and J usage is TRBJ1-1; weak D call: TRBD1 (6 bases). Germline values: CDR1 LGHDT, CDR2 YNNKEL (reference sequence). Trimming cost V 1 base and J 5 bases, with 11 bases left between them. CDR3 length: 14 amino acids. The CDR3: CASSQVQGMTEAFF. DNA of the CDR3: TGTGCCAGCAGCCAAGTTCAGGGGATGACTGAAGCTTTCTTT.

V usage is TRBV18 and J usage is TRBJ1-3; 8 positions match TRBD1. The V and J ends lost 4 bases and 3 bases, in that order; junction bases with no gene match: 5. Germline V gene lookup returns CDR1 KGHSH and CDR2 LQKENI. This CDR3 comprises 15 residues. CDR3 DNA: TGTGCCAGCTCACTCCCGGGACAGGTTGGAAACACCATATATTTT. It is translated as CASSLPGQVGNTIYF.

The chain uses TRBV5-1 and TRBJ2-1; TRBD2 aligns across 13 bases. This CDR3 has 16 amino acids. The V segment lost 4 bases and the J segment 4 bases; nucleotides outside the gene matches: 5. The germline CDR1 and CDR2 sequences are SGHRS and YFSETQ. CDR3 DNA: TGCGCCAGCAGCCTAGGGACTAGCGGGATGTACAATGAGCAGTTCTTC. It translates to CASSLGTSGMYNEQFF. The entire variable domain, with the rest obtained from reference TRBV5-1 and TRBJ2-1, is as follows: KAGVTQTPRYLIKTRGQQVTLSCSPISGHRSVSWYQQTPGQGLQFLFEYFSETQRNKGNFPGRFSGRQFSNSRSEMNVSTLELGDSALYLCASSLGTSGMYNEQFFGPGTRLTVL.

The chain uses TRBV30 and TRBJ2-2, with 12 bases lining up with TRBD2. The germline CDR1 and CDR2 sequences are GTSNPN and SVGIG (reference sequence). Germline trimming cut 0 bases from V and 10 bases from J; bases unmatched to any gene: 6. This CDR3 has 15 residues. The CDR3 DNA sequence: TGTGCCTGGAGTGTATGGCTAGCGGGAGGGTCGGAGCTGTTTTTT. Protein: CAWSVWLAGGSELFF.

The table lists this clonotype with many counts. This chain links TRBV2 with TRBJ2-1; D is unclear. The germline gives CDR1 SNHLY, CDR2 FYNNEI. Trimming took off 7 bases at V and 3 bases at J, with 13 bases between the two ends. The CDR3 runs to 14 residues. The CDR3 sequence: CASNIGPDYNEQFF. Written as DNA, the CDR3 is TGTGCCAGCAACATCGGGCCTGACTACAATGAGCAGTTCTTC.

CDR3 coding DNA: TGTGCCAGCAGTCCGACAGGGTTGCCCCTTTCACCCCTCCACTTT. Amino acid sequence: CASSPTGLPLSPLHF. V usage is TRBV28 and J usage is TRBJ1-6; 7 bases agree with TRBD1. The V gene end was trimmed by 5 bases and the J gene end by 9 bases; junction bases not matched to a gene: 10. CDR1 is MDHEN and CDR2 is SYDVKM in the germline V gene. CDR3 length equals 15 residues.